This section outlines one TCR beta chain sequence together with its context. Its target is unknown. Some clones are missing from TCRdb's copy, which holds only in-frame ones; the method was immunoSEQ multiplex PCR. The sample consists of 70,000 to 95,000 clones, 80% to 90% of them appearing once. The sample is drawn from a study of OX40 agonist ivuxolimab in advanced cancers. Across the whole study: Six ivuxolimab dose levels, 0.01 to 10 mg/kg, were given intravenously every 2 weeks.

Whole-study findings and limits: Patients with a partial response at 0.1-3.0 mg/kg had among the lowest clonal expansion. CD4+ T cells averaged fewer expanded clones than CD8+ T cells. Within 6 weeks, CD4+ and CD8+ blood T cells expanded clonally at 0.1 to 3.0 mg/kg.

Trimming shortened V by 0 bases and J by 8 bases, and 10 bases separated the two germline ends. The length of the CDR3 is 14 residues. The V gene's germline CDR1 is SGHTA and CDR2 FQGNSA. This specimen was CD4+ or CD8+ T cells sorted from blood, taken in a trial of the OX40 agonist ivuxolimab. The chain carries TRBV7-2 and TRBJ2-2; D not certain. The sequence was obtained from an adult with an advanced solid tumor such as melanoma, head and neck, liver or kidney cancer. CDR3 region: CASSLALEVGELFF. CDR3 bases: TGTGCCAGCAGCTTAGCGCTGGAAGTAGGGGAGCTGTTTTTT.